The 3 T cell receptor beta chains listed next were all sequenced from one sample in a study of T cells in Graves' hyperthyroidism and ophthalmopathy. Researchers took RNA transcripts and amplified the TCR beta CDR3 regions from them. The HTBI set primed first-round TCR CDR3 RT-PCR. TCRdb ran MiXCR on the multiplex PCR reads and lists one entry per CDR3 protein. This table holds about 350,000 distinct CDR3 sequences, approximately 13% found once. Sequenced sample: blood. These receptors were collected from a woman aged 30 to 39 with Graves' hyperthyroidism.

The V and J genes are TRBV9 and TRBJ2-3, with 10 bases aligning to TRBD2. V gave up 0 bases and J gave up 3 bases; unmatched junction bases: 4. This CDR3 is 16 amino acids long. Germline V lookup: CDR1 SGDLS, CDR2 YYNGEE. CDR3 nucleotide sequence: TGTGCCAGCAGCGTAGCTCCTAGCGGGAGAACAGATACGCAGTATTTT. Its protein product is CASSVAPSGRTDTQYF.

This clonotype came up many times. The chain employs TRBV20-1 and TRBJ2-3, with a tentative D call TRBD2 (6 bases). CDR3 size: 15 residues. V was trimmed by 0 bases and J by 2 bases, leaving 12 bases between them. The V gene's germline CDR1 is DFQATT and CDR2 SNEGSKA (reference sequence). CDR3 in amino acids: CSARDGAGTTDTQYF. Written as DNA, the CDR3 is TGCAGTGCTAGAGATGGGGCGGGAACCACAGATACGCAGTATTTT.

This clonotype showed up many times. The V and J genes are TRBV6-1 and TRBJ2-2, with TRBD1 matching 9 bases. Germline lookup yields CDR1 MNHNS and CDR2 SASEGT. With 6 bases clipped from V and 4 bases from J, the junction kept 9 bases outside the gene matches. There are 16 residues in the CDR3. CDR3 nucleotides: TGTGCCAGCAGGTCTGGACAGGGGTCTGGCACCGGGGAGCTGTTTTTT. Translation: CASRSGQGSGTGELFF.